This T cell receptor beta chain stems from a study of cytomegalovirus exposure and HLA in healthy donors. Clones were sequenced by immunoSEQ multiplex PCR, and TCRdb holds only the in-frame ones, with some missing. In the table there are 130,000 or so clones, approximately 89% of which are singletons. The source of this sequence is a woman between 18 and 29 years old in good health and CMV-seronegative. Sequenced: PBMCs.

The CDR3, as DNA: TGTGCCAGCAGTCAAGGTGGTACAGGGGGGGAGACCCAGTACTTC. This translates into CASSQGGTGGETQYF. The J gene is TRBJ2-5, the V gene TRBV27; 8 positions agree with TRBD1. The CDR3 totals 15 residues. CDR1 and CDR2 (germline): MNHEY, SMNVEV (reference sequence). The junction had 10 bases not matched to a gene; V was cut back by 5 bases and J by 5 bases.